This T cell receptor beta chain was captured in a study of blood T cells in healthy people across ages. The CDR3 extends over 13 amino acids. V gave up 1 base and J gave up 15 bases, with 16 bases separating them. Germline CDR1 and CDR2: SEHNR and FQNEAQ (reference sequence). It was with a sample-barcoded 5' primer and a J-beta primer mix that a second PCR of roughly 7 to 12 cycles was run. From the 5' RACE reads, TCRdb called clonotypes with MiXCR, one entry per CDR3 protein. The sample carries about a million distinct CDR3 sequences, 45% to 60% recorded once. Source material: blood. The V call is TRBV7-9, the J call TRBJ2-4, with a possible D match to TRBD2 (5 bases). The TCR was taken from a woman aged 55 to 70 in good health. The CDR3 sequence is CASSLEGGLLPYF. CDR3 coding DNA: TGTGCCAGCAGCTTAGAAGGAGGACTCCTTCCGTACTTC.